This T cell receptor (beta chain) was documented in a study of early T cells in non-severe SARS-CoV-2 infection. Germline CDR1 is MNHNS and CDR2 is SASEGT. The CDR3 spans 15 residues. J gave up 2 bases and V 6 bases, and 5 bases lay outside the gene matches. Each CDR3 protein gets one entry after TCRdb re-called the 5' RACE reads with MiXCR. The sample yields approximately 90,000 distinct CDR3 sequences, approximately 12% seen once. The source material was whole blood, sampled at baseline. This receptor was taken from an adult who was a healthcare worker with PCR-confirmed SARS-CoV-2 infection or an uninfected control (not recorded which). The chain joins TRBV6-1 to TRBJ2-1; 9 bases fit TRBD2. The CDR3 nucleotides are TGTGCCAGCAGGGCAGCGGGAGGCCCCTACAATGAGCAGTTCTTC. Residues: CASRAAGGPYNEQFF.